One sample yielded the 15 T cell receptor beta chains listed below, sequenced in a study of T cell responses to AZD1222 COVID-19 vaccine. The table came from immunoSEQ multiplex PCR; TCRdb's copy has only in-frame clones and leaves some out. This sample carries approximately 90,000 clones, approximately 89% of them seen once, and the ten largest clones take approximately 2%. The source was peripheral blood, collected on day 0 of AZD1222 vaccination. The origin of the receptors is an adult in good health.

This chain's CDR3 is CASSPSLSPDTQYF. DNA for the CDR3: TGTGCCAGCAGCCCTTCCCTATCCCCAGATACGCAGTATTTT. The chain recombines TRBV3-1 (or the pseudogene TRBV3-2) with TRBJ2-3; D not resolved. V lost 4 bases to trimming and J lost 4 bases, with 12 bases between them. There are 14 residues in the CDR3. Germline CDR1 reads LGHDT; CDR2 reads YNNKEL (reference sequence).

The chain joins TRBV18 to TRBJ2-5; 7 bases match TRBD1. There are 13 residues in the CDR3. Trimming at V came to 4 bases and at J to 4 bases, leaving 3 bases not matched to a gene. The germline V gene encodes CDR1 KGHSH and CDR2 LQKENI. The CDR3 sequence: CASSQGARETQYF. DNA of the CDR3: TGTGCCAGCTCACAGGGGGCGCGAGAGACCCAGTACTTC.

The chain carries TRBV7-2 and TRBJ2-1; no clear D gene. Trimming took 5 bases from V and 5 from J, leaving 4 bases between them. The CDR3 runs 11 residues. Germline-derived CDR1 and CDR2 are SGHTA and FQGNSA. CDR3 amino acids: CASSRHNEQFF. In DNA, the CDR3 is TGTGCCAGCAGCCGTCACAATGAGCAGTTCTTC.

The CDR3 DNA reads as TGTGCCAGCAGAACGGGACAGGGGGGCGAGCAGTACTTC. Translating gives CASRTGQGGEQYF. This chain links TRBV6-5 with TRBJ2-7, with 11 nucleotides matching TRBD1. CDR3 length: 13 residues. The junction had 4 bases not matched to a gene; V was cut back by 6 bases and J by 6 bases. CDR1 is MNHEY, CDR2 SVGAGI, per germline.

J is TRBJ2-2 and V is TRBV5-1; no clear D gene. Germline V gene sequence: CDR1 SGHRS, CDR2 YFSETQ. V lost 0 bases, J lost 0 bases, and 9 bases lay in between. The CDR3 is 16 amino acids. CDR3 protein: CASSLGTAANTGELFF. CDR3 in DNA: TGCGCCAGCAGCTTGGGGACCGCCGCGAACACCGGGGAGCTGTTTTTT.

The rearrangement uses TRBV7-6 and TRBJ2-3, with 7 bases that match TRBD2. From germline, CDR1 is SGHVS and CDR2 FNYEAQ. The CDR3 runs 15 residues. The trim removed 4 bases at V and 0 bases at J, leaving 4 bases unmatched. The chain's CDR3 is CASSSASGSTDTQYF. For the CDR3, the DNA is TGTGCCAGCAGCTCCGCTAGCGGAAGCACAGATACGCAGTATTTT.

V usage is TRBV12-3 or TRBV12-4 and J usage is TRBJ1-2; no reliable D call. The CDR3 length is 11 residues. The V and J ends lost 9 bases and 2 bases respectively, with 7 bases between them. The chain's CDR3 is CASLWNYGYTF. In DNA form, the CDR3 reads TGTGCCAGTTTGTGGAACTATGGCTACACCTTC.

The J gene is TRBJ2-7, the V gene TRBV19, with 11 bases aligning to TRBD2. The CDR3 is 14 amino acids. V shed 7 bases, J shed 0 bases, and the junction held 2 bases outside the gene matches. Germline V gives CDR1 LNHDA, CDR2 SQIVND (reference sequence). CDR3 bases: TGTGCCAGTACTAGCGGGGGGAGCTCCTACGAGCAGTACTTC. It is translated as CASTSGGSSYEQYF.

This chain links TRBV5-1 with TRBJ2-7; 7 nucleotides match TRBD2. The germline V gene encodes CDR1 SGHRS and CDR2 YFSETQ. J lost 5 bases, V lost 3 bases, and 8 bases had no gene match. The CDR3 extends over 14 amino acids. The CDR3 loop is CASSSGPGGNEQYF. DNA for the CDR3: TGCGCCAGCAGCTCGGGGCCGGGAGGAAACGAGCAGTACTTC.

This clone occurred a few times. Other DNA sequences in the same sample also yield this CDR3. The CDR3 loop is CASSQDRYSYEQYF. As DNA, the CDR3 is TGCGCCAGCAGCCAAGACCGATACAGTTACGAGCAGTACTTC. The rearrangement joins TRBV4-1 to TRBJ2-7; D is unresolved. The CDR3 contains 14 residues. Germline values: CDR1 MGHRA, CDR2 YSYEKL. V lost 0 bases and J 4 bases, leaving 10 bases between the germline ends.

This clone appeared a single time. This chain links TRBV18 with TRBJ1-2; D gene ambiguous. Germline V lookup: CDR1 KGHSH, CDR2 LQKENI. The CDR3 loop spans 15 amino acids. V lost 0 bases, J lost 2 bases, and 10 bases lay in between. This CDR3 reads CASSPPPRINYGYTF. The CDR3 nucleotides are TGTGCCAGCTCACCACCGCCCAGGATAAACTATGGCTACACCTTC.

CDR3 coding DNA: TGTGCCAGTAACCCTAGGGGGGAAGGCTACACCTTC. Its translation is CASNPRGEGYTF. This chain joins TRBV19 and TRBJ1-2; possibly TRBD1 for D (6 bases). The germline CDR1 and CDR2 sequences are LNHDA and SQIVND (reference sequence). V shed 7 bases and J shed 8 bases, with 14 bases lying between them. The CDR3 contains 12 residues.

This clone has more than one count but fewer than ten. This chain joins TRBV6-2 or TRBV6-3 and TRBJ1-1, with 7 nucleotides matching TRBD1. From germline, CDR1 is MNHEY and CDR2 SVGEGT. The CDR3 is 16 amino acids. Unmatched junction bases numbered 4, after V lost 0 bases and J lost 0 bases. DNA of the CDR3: TGTGCCAGCAGTTACTCGGAGGGACAGCTGAACACTGAAGCTTTCTTT. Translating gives CASSYSEGQLNTEAFF.

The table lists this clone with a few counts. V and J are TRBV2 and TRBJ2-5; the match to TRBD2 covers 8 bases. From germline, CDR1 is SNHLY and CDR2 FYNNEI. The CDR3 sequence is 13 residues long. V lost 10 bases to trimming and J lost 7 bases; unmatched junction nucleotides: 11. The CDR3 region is CATQFSGAATQYF. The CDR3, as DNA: TGTGCCACCCAATTTAGCGGGGCGGCGACCCAGTACTTC.

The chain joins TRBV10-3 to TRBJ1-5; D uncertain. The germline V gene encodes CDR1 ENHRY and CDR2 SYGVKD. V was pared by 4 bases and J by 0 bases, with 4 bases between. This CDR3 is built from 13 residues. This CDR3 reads CAISVGSNQPQHF. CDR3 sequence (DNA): TGTGCCATCAGTGTAGGTAGCAATCAGCCCCAGCATTTT.